Listed here are 4 T cell receptor beta chains from one sample, sequenced in a study of T-cell memory formation after mild COVID-19. Each CDR3 protein is one row after TCRdb ran MiXCR on the 5' RACE reads. Of 350,000 or so distinct CDR3 sequences listed, 20% to 25% were seen once; the top ten hold 20% to 25%. The sequencing input was PBMCs or a T cell subset sorted from them (not recorded which). The receptors derive from a man between 18 and 35 years old who had mild COVID-19 (a few samples of this study predate the infection). Cell type and time point are not known.

In this sample, this clonotype turned up a few times. V and J are TRBV25-1 and TRBJ2-5; D may be TRBD2 (5 bases). Germline V lookup: CDR1 MGHDK, CDR2 SYGVNS. This CDR3 has 12 amino acids. V was trimmed by 4 bases and J by 5 bases, leaving 8 bases between them. The CDR3, as DNA: TGTGCCAGCAGTGGAGGGTGGGAGACCCAGTACTTC. The encoded protein is CASSGGWETQYF.

CDR3: CATWAEGQLYEQYF. Here the CDR3 DNA reads TGTGCCACGTGGGCCGAGGGGCAGCTCTACGAGCAGTACTTC. The V gene is TRBV10-3, the J gene TRBJ2-7; D tentatively fits TRBD1 or TRBD2 (5 bases each). CDR1 is ENHRY and CDR2 is SYGVKD in the germline V gene. The CDR3 length is 14 residues. Trimming left V 10 bases short and J 3 bases short, with 19 bases between.

This clonotype came up a few times. This chain links TRBV6-6 with TRBJ1-2, with TRBD1 identical over 11 bases. Germline assignment: CDR1 MNHNY and CDR2 SVGAGI (reference sequence). The V and J ends lost 6 bases and 3 bases, in that order; junction bases with no gene match: 3. The CDR3 loop spans 14 amino acids. The CDR3 region has the DNA TGTGCCAGCAGCTGGACAGGGGGCCACTATGGCTACACCTTC. Its translation: CASSWTGGHYGYTF.

This clonotype was observed a handful of times. The chain recombines TRBV6-5 with TRBJ2-1; D may be TRBD2 (6 bases). From germline, CDR1 is MNHEY and CDR2 SVGAGI. The V end was cut by 2 bases, the J end by 10 bases, with 18 bases between. This CDR3 comprises 15 residues. CDR3 DNA sequence: TGTGCCAGCAGTTACGAGTTTGGGGGAGGAGGGGAGCAGTTCTTC. Its protein is CASSYEFGGGGEQFF.